This is a list of T cell receptor beta chains from one sample in a study of cytomegalovirus exposure and HLA in healthy donors. Measured with immunoSEQ multiplex PCR; TCRdb has only the in-frame clones, and not every one. The sample lists 95,000 to 100,000 clones; approximately 85% were seen once. The sample taken for sequencing was PBMCs. The receptors were gathered from a man aged 25-45 years in good health and CMV-seronegative. Both conserved end residues are part of each CDR3. The order of the fields is D gene, clone size, J gene, V gene, CDR3 protein, CDR3 DNA. D genes are given only for firm matches. Rows give clone size only sometimes, using once, few, many, or a class for an expanded clone.

NA | NA | TRBJ1-2 | TRBV1 | CTRERGGPIGYTF | TGCACCAGGGAGAGAGGGGGCCCTATCGGCTACACCTTC
NA | NA | TRBJ2-7 | TRBV18 | CASSPGQLYEQYF | TGTGCCAGCTCACCAGGACAGCTCTACGAGCAGTACTTC
NA | NA | TRBJ1-2 | TRBV28 | CASSLSGVYGYTF | TGTGCCAGCAGTTTATCAGGGGTTTATGGCTACACCTTC
TRBD1 | few | TRBJ2-7 | TRBV7-9 | CASSSTGWTYEQYF | TGTGCCAGCAGCTCGACAGGGTGGACCTACGAGCAGTACTTC
NA | NA | TRBJ2-2 | TRBV7-8 | CASSDRGRAVGELFF | TGTGCCAGCAGTGATAGGGGGAGGGCCGTCGGGGAGCTGTTTTTT
NA | NA | TRBJ1-1 | TRBV2 | CASSEEGVTEAFF | TGTGCCAGCAGTGAAGAGGGGGTTACTGAAGCTTTCTTT
TRBD1 | NA | TRBJ2-7 | TRBV6-6 | CASMTGGLDEQYF | TGTGCCAGCATGACAGGGGGATTGGACGAGCAGTACTTC
TRBD1 | NA | TRBJ1-4 | TRBV9 | CASSVGGTGVEKLFF | TGTGCCAGCAGCGTAGGCGGGACAGGGGTTGAAAAACTGTTTTTT
NA | NA | TRBJ1-5 | TRBV16 | CASSQGQGLVDQPQHF | TGTGCCAGCAGCCAAGGGCAGGGGTTAGTAGATCAGCCCCAGCATTTT
NA | NA | TRBJ2-5 | TRBV7-9 | CASSLNEFKTQYF | TGTGCCAGCAGCTTAAATGAGTTTAAGACCCAGTACTTC
NA | NA | TRBJ2-2 | TRBV28 | CASISGGNTGELFF | TGTGCCAGCATTTCAGGTGGGAACACCGGGGAGCTGTTTTTT
NA | once | TRBJ2-2 | TRBV5-1 | CASSLQGNTGELFF | TGCGCCAGCAGCTTACAGGGGAACACCGGGGAGCTGTTTTTT
TRBD1 | NA | TRBJ2-1 | TRBV15 | CATSRRTGANEQFF | TGTGCCACCAGCAGACGGACAGGGGCAAATGAGCAGTTCTTC
NA | NA | TRBJ2-5 | TRBV5-8 | CASSVTGHQETQYF | TGTGCCAGCAGCGTTACGGGTCATCAAGAGACCCAGTACTTC
NA | NA | TRBJ2-7 | TRBV5-5 | CASSLQEFYEQYF | TGTGCCAGCAGCTTACAGGAATTCTACGAGCAGTACTTC
NA | NA | TRBJ1-5 | TRBV15 | CATSRDLSQATTILLQPQHF | TGTGCCACCAGCAGAGATTTATCGCAGGCAACCACGATCCTTCTTCAGCCCCAGCATTTT
TRBD2 | NA | TRBJ2-3 | TRBV30 | CAWSVLAGGDTQYF | TGTGCCTGGAGTGTCCTAGCGGGGGGAGATACGCAGTATTTT
TRBD1 | NA | TRBJ2-6 | TRBV5-1 | CASSYRTGNSGANVLTF | TGCGCCAGCAGCTACCGGACAGGGAACTCTGGGGCCAACGTCCTGACTTTC
NA | NA | TRBJ2-5 | TRBV12-2 | CASRFPRGQEETQYF | TGTGCAAGTCGCTTCCCCAGGGGCCAGGAAGAGACCCAGTACTTC
TRBD1 | NA | TRBJ2-7 | TRBV5-1 | CASSLPDRRTYEQYF | TGCGCCAGCAGCTTACCGGACAGGAGGACCTACGAGCAGTACTTC
TRBD2 | once | TRBJ2-6 | TRBV2 | CARSSAGAGANVLTF | TGTGCCAGAAGCTCGGCGGGGGCTGGGGCCAACGTCCTGACTTTC
TRBD1 | NA | TRBJ1-2 | TRBV9 | CASSGGDRPNYNYGYTF | TGTGCCAGCAGCGGAGGGGACAGGCCCAATTATAACTATGGCTACACCTTC
TRBD1 | NA | TRBJ1-2 | TRBV2 | CASSLRTGRNGYTF | TGTGCCAGCAGCCTCCGGACAGGGAGGAATGGCTACACCTTC
NA | NA | TRBJ2-1 | TRBV4-1 | CASSQENNNEQFF | TGCGCCAGCAGCCAAGAAAATAACAATGAGCAGTTCTTC
NA | NA | TRBJ2-3 | TRBV6-5 | CASKRRGNTDTQYF | TGTGCCAGCAAAAGGCGGGGTAACACAGATACGCAGTATTTT
NA | NA | TRBJ2-6 | TRBV4-1 | CASSQSIPGANVLTF | TGCGCCAGCAGCCAATCTATCCCTGGGGCCAACGTCCTGACTTTC
TRBD1 | NA | TRBJ1-4 | TRBV9 | CASSADRGYEKLFF | TGTGCCAGCAGCGCGGACAGGGGGTATGAAAAACTGTTTTTT
NA | NA | TRBJ1-4 | TRBV30 | CAWSVHSRAGEKLFF | TGTGCCTGGAGTGTACACTCGAGGGCCGGGGAAAAACTGTTTTTT
NA | NA | TRBJ2-3 | TRBV29-1 | CSAQVVDTQYF | TGCAGCGCGCAGGTAGTGGATACGCAGTATTTT
TRBD2 | NA | TRBJ2-3 | TRBV18 | CASSRDYNTDTQYF | TGTGCCAGCTCTAGGGACTATAACACAGATACGCAGTATTTT
TRBD1 | few | TRBJ1-1 | TRBV28 | CASSRRQGRTEAFF | TGTGCCAGCAGTCGAAGACAGGGTAGGACTGAAGCTTTCTTT
NA | NA | TRBJ2-7 | TRBV6-6 | CASSWGGQQTSYEQYF | TGTGCCAGCAGTTGGGGGGGCCAGCAAACCTCCTACGAGCAGTACTTC
TRBD1 | NA | TRBJ1-4 | TRBV28 | CASSSGQGTEKLFF | TGTGCCAGCAGTTCGGGACAGGGGACTGAAAAACTGTTTTTT